The sequence of this T cell receptor beta chain was determined in a study of spatial heterogeneity in lung cancer (dated by TCRdb to between 2018 and 2020). Background on the whole study: More beta-chain than alpha-chain transcripts were consistently detected, likely reflecting higher beta-chain transcript abundance. In the raw uncorrected reads, each unique combination of TCR and UMI appeared on average more than ten times. Both alpha and beta chains were TCR-sequenced in fewer than 250 tumor regions, about 64 matched nontumor lung samples and more than 50 PBMC samples obtained at surgery. TCR transcript counts in tumor regions correlated strongly with a T cell transcriptional module score from matched bulk RNA-seq. In non-small cell lung cancer, the study made a quantitative comparison of TCR alpha and beta repertoires among multiple tumor regions, matched nontumor lung and blood. Nonsynonymous mutation counts, determined by whole-exome sequencing of tumor tissue, were related to TCR repertoire features. Overall study results and their limits: TCR-seq coverage of tumor T cells was estimated to be only about 7% for alpha chains and approximately 12% for beta chains. Additional single-cell paired TCR alpha and beta sequencing was considered necessary to confirm, at a functional level, the hypothesis that regional TCRs recognize regional mutations. The tumor nonsynonymous mutation count correlated with the number of expanded intratumoral alpha and beta TCRs. Counts of ubiquitous and regional expanded TCRs correlated with counts of ubiquitous and regional nonsynonymous mutations, respectively.

Libraries came from 5' RACE. TCRdb lists the instrument as NextSeq 500. In the TCR library protocol, a unique molecular identifier was attached to each TCR cDNA molecule so that PCR and sequencing errors could be corrected. The source study handled its data this way. TCR identification, UMI-based error correction and CDR3 extraction were performed with Decombinator tools. Expanded TCRs were defined as those above a frequency of 2 per 1,000, corresponding to the top 1% of the tumor frequency distribution. Expanded tumor TCRs were classed as regional if statistically deemed absent (corrected P<0.05) from at least one tumor region, otherwise ubiquitous. Each repertoire was subsampled 100 times to 5,000 TCRs, after which Renyi diversity was computed with the R vegan package. CDR3 similarity networks were built from amino acid triplet string-kernel similarity, with CDR3s being connected when pairwise similarity was above 0.82. The raw public reads went through TCRdb reprocessing: fastp at Q25, MiXCR clone calling, in-frame beta chains kept. When rows share a CDR3 protein, they turn into one entry using the most common DNA and genes. The V and J calls follow TCRdb's processing rather than the paper's. For this sample the table gives around 20,000 distinct CDR3 sequences, of which around 5% were detected only once. Over 9% of the sample is held by the ten biggest clonotypes.

CDR1 and CDR2 (DFQATT, SNEGSKA) derive from the germline V gene (reference sequence). Spanning cysteine to phenylalanine, the CDR3 consists of 16 amino acids. Only the CDR3 portion is preserved as DNA: 48 bases, with reading frame beginning at the first base. This clonotype occurred many times. It lacks a known antigen. Base qualities are missing; no much larger clone stands one base away. What the time point label conveys for this sample: sample taken at primary tumor resection. The donors were around 69 patients from the lung TRACERx cohort who had early-stage, untreated non-small cell lung cancer. For TCR sequencing, whole RNA was extracted from tumor and nontumor lung tissue, or from cryopreserved PBMC samples, and no cell sorting was done. A patient was chosen for TCR sequencing only when enough RNA was available from at least two tumor regions. A lung pathologist reviewed the tumor and adjacent nontumor lung specimens before the specimens were selected.

The chain joins TRBV20-1 to TRBJ2-3; 15 bases in the junction line up with TRBD2. This TCR was sampled from a female donor with early-stage non-small cell lung cancer. The specimen was lung tumor tissue, collected at surgery. The bases read TGCAGAGCTCAACCCCCGGGACTAGCGGGAGGAGATACGCAGTATTTT. The encoded protein is CRAQPPGLAGGDTQYF.